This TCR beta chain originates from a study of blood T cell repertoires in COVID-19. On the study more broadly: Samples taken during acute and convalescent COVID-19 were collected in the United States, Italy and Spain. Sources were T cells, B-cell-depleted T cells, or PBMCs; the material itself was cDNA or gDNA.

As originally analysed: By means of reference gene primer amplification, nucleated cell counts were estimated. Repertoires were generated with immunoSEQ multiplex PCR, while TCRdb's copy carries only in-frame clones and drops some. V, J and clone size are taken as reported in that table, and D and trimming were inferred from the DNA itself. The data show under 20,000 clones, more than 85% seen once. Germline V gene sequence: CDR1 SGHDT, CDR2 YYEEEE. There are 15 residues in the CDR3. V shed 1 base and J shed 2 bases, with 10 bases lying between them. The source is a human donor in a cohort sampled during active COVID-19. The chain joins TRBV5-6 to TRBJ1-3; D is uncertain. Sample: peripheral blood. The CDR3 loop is CASSLRRFTGNTIYF. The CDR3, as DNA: TGTGCCAGCAGCTTGCGGAGATTCACTGGAAACACCATATATTTT.